This TCR beta chain appears in the sequencing data of a study of T cell responses to AZD1222 COVID-19 vaccine. Study details: It was second doses at about 4 or about 12 weeks that were pooled.

To note about this clone: Its antigen is as yet unknown.

The assay was immunoSEQ multiplex PCR, and TCRdb's table has in-frame clones only and misses some. The sample records 120,000 to 150,000 clones, about 88% being singletons. This CDR3 is 15 amino acids long. Germline-derived CDR1 and CDR2 are SGHAT and FQNNGV. Trimming left V 5 bases short and J 14 bases short, with 27 bases between. Study results and limitations: Dominant at 160-218 and 743-854, vaccine-associated CD4 TCRs also spanned spike.

The TCR originated in an adult in good health. The source material was peripheral blood, sampled on day 0 of AZD1222 vaccination. The chain is built from TRBV11-2 and TRBJ2-5; TRBD2 is a possible D gene (6 bases). The CDR3 region has the DNA TGTGCCAGCAGCCCATACTTTAAGGCGCGGGACCGTACTTACTTC. It translates to CASSPYFKARDRTYF. Combining the CDR3 with reference TRBV11-2 and TRBJ2-5 gives the whole variable domain EAGVAQSPRYKIIEKRQSVAFWCNPISGHATLYWYQQILGQGPKLLIQFQNNGVVDDSQLPKDRFSAERLKGVDSTLKIQPAKLEDSAVYLCASSPYFKARDRTYFGPGTRLLVL.